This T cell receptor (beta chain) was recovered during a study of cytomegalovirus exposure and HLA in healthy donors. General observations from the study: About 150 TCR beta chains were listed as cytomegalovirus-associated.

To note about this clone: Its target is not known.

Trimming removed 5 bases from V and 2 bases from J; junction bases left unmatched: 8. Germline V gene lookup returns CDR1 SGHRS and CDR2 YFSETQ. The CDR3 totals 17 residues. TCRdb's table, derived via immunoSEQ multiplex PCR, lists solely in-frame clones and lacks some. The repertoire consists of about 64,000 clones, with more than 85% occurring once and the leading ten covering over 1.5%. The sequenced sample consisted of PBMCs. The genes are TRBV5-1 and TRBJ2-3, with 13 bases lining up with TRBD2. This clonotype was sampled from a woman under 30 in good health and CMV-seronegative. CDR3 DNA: TGCGCCAGCAGGGTGGAGGGACTAGCGGGAATCACAGATACGCAGTATTTT. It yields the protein CASRVEGLAGITDTQYF.